The sequence of this T cell receptor beta chain was determined in a study of blood T cells in healthy people across ages. Study-wide points: No conclusive comparison of naive versus antigen-experienced cells was possible with unsorted PBMCs. As naive T cell percentage varied, TCR beta diversity correlated strongly with it. Comparison with aged donors showed that long-lived donors had more naive CD4+ cells and higher diversity. Investigators viewed diversity estimates from one million T cells as underestimates, the study reported.

A second PCR, run for roughly 7 to 11 cycles, used a sample-barcoded 5' primer plus a J-beta primer mix. Via MiXCR, TCRdb re-called the 5' RACE reads, giving one row per CDR3 protein. The table records about a million distinct CDR3 sequences, 45% to 60% of them present only once. The CDR3 length is 16 residues. The germline gives CDR1 DFQATT, CDR2 SNEGSKA (reference sequence). The V and J ends lost 0 bases and 6 bases, in that order; junction bases with no gene match: 6. On this clonotype: The antigen is undetermined.

This chain uses TRBV20-1 with TRBJ2-2; TRBD2 agrees at 11 bases. The sequence was obtained from a woman in her sixties in good health. The sample consisted of blood. The CDR3 DNA sequence: TGCAGTGCTAGAGATGGGGGACTAGCGGTCGCCGGGGAGCTGTTTTTT. This gives the protein CSARDGGLAVAGELFF.